This T cell receptor beta chain was observed in a study of human T cells and chemical hapten exposure (dated by TCRdb to the early 2020s). Turning to the overall study: For sensitization, 2% DPC in acetone was applied to a 2 cm by 2 cm area of upper inner arm skin. Throughout the approximately 25-week study period, patients were also given weekly therapeutic DPC doses on the scalp. Patch testing on the upper back used Finn chambers containing 0.01% DPC, with scoring done after 6 days according to International Contact Dermatitis Research Group standards. The patient cohort, mostly female, included alopecia areata with under or over 50% scalp involvement, alopecia totalis and alopecia universalis. Libraries were combined into a pool for sequencing, and differences in TCR yield between samples came mainly from small differences in library volumes within the pool. Peripheral blood TCR repertoire changes were tracked in vivo in alopecia patients during primary and secondary sensitization to the hapten diphenylcyclopropenone (DPC). Blood samples were taken from patients before sensitization (week 0) and then at 2, 6 and about 24 weeks after DPC sensitization. Twenty-nine alopecia patients gave blood for TCR sequencing at one to four time points (pre-sensitization, 2, 6 and 24 weeks).

This clonotype was counted at least ten times. Its antigen is still unknown. The input lacks base qualities; no much larger clone sits a single base away. Library preparation employed RACE. For sequencing, a NextSeq 500 was employed. During library preparation, unique molecular identifiers were attached to individual cDNA molecules so that TCRs could be counted quantitatively and reproducibly. Each blood RNA sample was used to sequence both TCR alpha and TCR beta chains. In the source study's methods: A median of approximately 96,000 TCRs per sample was observed, with a range of roughly 23,224 to 700,000. The Decombinator software suite was used to annotate V, J and CDR3 in the TCR reads. For the PS versus PT1 abundance plots, all samples were subsampled to the same number of TCRs (28,000). Expanded TCRs were defined as absent before sensitization and observed at least eight times at the 2-week time point. TCRdb reanalyzed the raw reads on its own, using fastp at Q25 for trimming and MiXCR for clone calling, and kept in-frame beta chains. CDR3 protein duplicates are merged, each entry listing the most common genes and DNA. The V and J calls shown here were made by TCRdb, not taken from the authors' results. The sample contains about 360,000 distinct CDR3 sequences, about 7% of them found a single time. The top ten clonotypes cover about 8% of the sample.

The investigation overall reported the following: A positive correlation was found between the number of PT1 expanded TCRs and patch test score, with significance reached at thresholds 8, 16 and 32 but not 4. DPC sensitization did not change the number of TCRs with a frequency above 1 in 1000, and there was no evidence of changes in global repertoire structure. After repeated subsampling, changes were observed in the strength of the expansion versus patch-test correlation and in the threshold at which the correlation became significant. Expanded TCRs formed significantly more large CDR3 similarity clusters than pre-sensitization or healthy control sets, consistent with antigen-driven responses. Because every patient had alopecia, a presumed autoimmune disease, the patients' immune response might differ from that of healthy individuals.

Trimmed from V: 0 bases; trimmed from J: 0 bases; junction bases lacking a gene match: 11. CDR3 length: 20 amino acids, cysteine to phenylalanine. CDR3 DNA only is kept here, 60 bases in frame from base 1. CDR1 SEHNR and CDR2 FQNEAQ were looked up in the germline V gene (reference sequence). Interpreted using the paper, the time point label stands for: patch test 1, 2 weeks after DPC sensitization. The treatment or condition label, read with the paper, signifies: therapeutic diphenylcyclopropenone sensitization with weekly scalp DPC. At each patch-test visit, blood was drawn before the patch test was applied. Eligible patients were aged 18 to 70, diagnosed with alopecia, deemed suitable for DPC therapy, and excluded if pregnant. Total RNA was extracted from unfractionated whole blood that had been collected in Tempus Blood RNA tubes.

The rearranged chain carries TRBV7-9 and TRBJ1-5; the junction holds 10 bases that match TRBD1. The receptor was isolated from a woman in her late teens or twenties with alopecia areata. Some clones in this sample may be carry-over from other donors' samples. The input for sequencing was whole blood, taken in connection with sensitization to the hapten diphenylcyclopropenone (DPC). In nucleotides, the sequence is TGTGCCAGCAGCTTAGCGGGGGACAGGGGAAGAGTAAGTAGCAATCAGCCCCAGCATTTT. Its protein is CASSLAGDRGRVSSNQPQHF.